This entry features one T cell receptor (beta chain) sequence. At the DNA level, this CDR3 is encoded by other sequences in the same sample as well. Some clones are missing from TCRdb's copy, which holds only in-frame ones; the method was immunoSEQ multiplex PCR. The table includes 490,000 or so clones, more than 85% detected once. This entry is derived from a study of blood T cell repertoires in COVID-19. Germline V CDR1 and CDR2: MGHRA, YSYEKL. With 1 base clipped from V and 4 bases from J, the junction kept 3 bases outside the gene matches. This CDR3 is 15 amino acids long. This clonotype was sampled from an older woman who had recovered from COVID-19. V gene TRBV4-1 combines with J gene TRBJ1-2, with 10 bases matching TRBD1. Sample: PBMCs or T cells enriched from blood (not recorded which). CDR3 bases: TGCGCCAGCAGCCAAGGGACAGGGGGATCCTATGGCTACACCTTC. It translates to CASSQGTGGSYGYTF.